The subject of this entry is one T cell receptor beta chain. These data originate in a study of blood T cell repertoires in COVID-19. On the study more broadly: The samples span acute and convalescent COVID-19 from the United States, Italy and Spain.

In the original processing: Amplified reference gene primers provided the basis for estimating nucleated cell counts. Libraries were prepared by immunoSEQ multiplex PCR; TCRdb keeps only in-frame clonotypes and omits some of them. The DNA gave D and trimming, while V, J and clone size come from that table. The data contain a few hundred thousand clones, around 87% of them singletons. CDR1 ENHRY and CDR2 SYGVKD come from the germline V gene. The CDR3 totals 17 residues. Trimming removed 6 bases from V and 4 bases from J; junction bases left unmatched: 10. Participant ages covered about 18 to 90 years across approximately 25 US areas.

The receptor comes from a man under 40 who had recovered from COVID-19. This chain connects TRBV10-3 to TRBJ2-1; 12 bases are a match to TRBD2. The sequenced sample consisted of PBMCs or T cells enriched from blood (not recorded which). CDR3 in DNA: TGTGCCATCAGCGCTAGCGGGGGGGTCGAAATATACAATGAGCAGTTCTTC. Its protein is CAISASGGVEIYNEQFF.